One sample yielded the 29 T cell receptor beta chains listed below, sequenced in a study of CD8+CD57+ T cells in acquired aplastic anemia (dated by TCRdb to 2016 to 2018). This sample was sequenced with an Illumina HiSeq 2000. Genomic DNA served as template for TCR beta VDJ combination and CDR3 sequence profiling. TCRdb passed the public sequencing reads through fastp at Q25 and MiXCR, retaining productive beta sequences. Rows merge per CDR3 protein into single entries with the most common DNA and genes. The sample table records roughly 130,000 distinct CDR3 sequences; about 48% of these occur just once. Under 3% of the sample goes to the ten largest clones. What was sequenced was sorted CD4+, CD8+, or CD8+CD57+ T cells (not recorded which) from PBMCs. Receptor source: a human donor in good health, serving as a control.

In its sample, this clonotype was seen a few times. This chain links TRBV29-1 with TRBJ2-7; 10 bases fit TRBD2. V was clipped by 4 bases and J by 6 bases; unmatched bases: 6. Germline loops: CDR1 SQVTM, CDR2 ANQGSEA. The CDR3 sequence is 13 residues long. Written as DNA, the CDR3 is TGCAGCGTTGGCGGGACTAGCGTTCCCGAGCAGTACTTC. Amino acids: CSVGGTSVPEQYF.

The chain carries TRBV19 and TRBJ1-5; 8 bases match TRBD1. This CDR3 is 15 amino acids long. CDR1 and CDR2 (germline): LNHDA, SQIVND (reference sequence). V was clipped by 7 bases and J by 4 bases; unmatched bases: 9. CDR3: CASTQGTGGNQPQHF. As DNA, the CDR3 is TGTGCCAGTACCCAAGGGACAGGCGGGAATCAGCCCCAGCATTTT.

This clonotype was picked up many times. V is TRBV11-2 and J is TRBJ1-3, with D unresolved. The V gene's germline CDR1 is SGHAT and CDR2 FQNNGV. Trimming cost V 0 bases and J 1 base, with 7 bases left between them. The CDR3 runs to 15 residues. The DNA of the CDR3 is TGTGCCAGCAGCTTAGATTTTCTGTCTGGAAACACCATATATTTT. Translated: CASSLDFLSGNTIYF.

This clonotype was detected many times. The rearrangement joins TRBV12-3 or TRBV12-4 to TRBJ1-5, with D possibly matching TRBD1 (6 bases). This CDR3 spans 13 amino acids. The V and J ends lost 5 bases and 6 bases respectively, with 11 bases between them. The CDR3 coding sequence is TGTGCCAGCAGTGTACAGGGAGGTCAGCCCCAGCATTTT. This gives the protein CASSVQGGQPQHF.

This clonotype was seen repeatedly, ten times or more. CDR3 DNA: TGTGCCAGCAGCCAAGGGACAAATTCTGGAAACACCATATATTTT. Its protein product is CASSQGTNSGNTIYF. The chain is built from TRBV3-1 and TRBJ1-3, with a tentative D call TRBD1 (5 bases). Looked up from germline, CDR1 is LGHDT and CDR2 is YNNKEL (reference sequence). The V end lost 1 base, the J end lost 1 base, and 8 bases lay between the germline ends. The CDR3 spans 15 residues. The full variable domain, completed using reference TRBV3-1 and TRBJ1-3, is DTAVSQTPKYLVTQMGNDKSIKCEQNLGHDTMYWYKQDSKKFLKIMFSYNNKELIINETVPNRFSPKSPDKAHLNLHINSLELGDSAVYFCASSQGTNSGNTIYFGEGSWLTVV.

The gene calls are TRBV10-3 and TRBJ1-5, with TRBD1 matching 10 bases. CDR1 ENHRY and CDR2 SYGVKD come from the germline V gene. V trimming: 4 bases; J trimming: 11 bases; junction bases outside the gene matches: 11. The CDR3 runs 15 residues. CDR3 bases: TGTGCCATCAGTGCGGGGACAGGGGACCTCGGGGCCCAGCATTTT. This gives the protein CAISAGTGDLGAQHF.

V gene TRBV7-1 combines with J gene TRBJ2-1; 14 nucleotides match TRBD2. TRBV7-1 is an open reading frame whose function is uncertain. The J segment lost 4 bases and the V segment lost 3 bases, leaving 8 bases of the junction unmatched. The length of the CDR3 is 18 residues. As DNA, the CDR3 is TGTGCCAGCAGCTCTTTTAGGGGACTAGCGGGGGATTACAATGAGCAGTTCTTC. It codes for CASSSFRGLAGDYNEQFF.

The chain has TRBV10-3 and TRBJ2-3; maybe TRBD1 (6 bases). There are 14 residues in the CDR3. Germline-derived CDR1 and CDR2 are ENHRY and SYGVKD. The V gene lost 6 bases and the J gene lost 2 bases, with 12 bases spanning the gap. The CDR3: CAISSGTPTDTQYF. The CDR3 nucleotides read TGTGCCATCAGCTCCGGGACACCCACAGATACGCAGTATTTT.

The rearrangement links TRBV7-2 to TRBJ2-7; D is perhaps TRBD1 (7 bases). CDR3 size: 15 residues. Trimming took off 2 bases at V and 6 bases at J, with 17 bases between the two ends. Germline CDR1 reads SGHTA; CDR2 reads FQGNSA. CDR3 amino acids: CASSLYGQQGGEQYF. CDR3 DNA: TGTGCCAGCAGCTTATACGGACAGCAGGGGGGCGAGCAGTACTTC.

This clonotype was detected many times. CDR3 region: CASSLWGQGGYEQYF. Here the CDR3 DNA reads TGTGCCAGCAGCTTGTGGGGACAGGGGGGGTACGAGCAGTACTTC. J is TRBJ2-7 and V is TRBV5-5; the match to TRBD1 covers 11 bases. The germline V gene encodes CDR1 SGHKS and CDR2 YYEKEE (reference sequence). The CDR3 loop spans 15 amino acids. The ends lost 1 base at V and 4 bases at J; junction bases unmatched: 4.

By share of the sample, this clonotype is medium-sized. The chain is built from TRBV15 and TRBJ1-1; TRBD1 agrees at 8 bases. The length of the CDR3 is 15 residues. V dropped 4 bases and J dropped 0; count of bases not matched to a gene: 4. In germline, CDR1 is LNHNV, CDR2 YYDKDF (reference sequence). The CDR3 sequence: CATSKGQGLNTEAFF. For the CDR3, the DNA is TGTGCCACCAGCAAAGGACAGGGTTTGAACACTGAAGCTTTCTTT. Full variable domain (remainder filled in from reference TRBV15 and TRBJ1-1): DAMVIQNPRYQVTQFGKPVTLSCSQTLNHNVMYWYQQKSSQAPKLLFHYYDKDFNNEADTPDNFQSRRPNTSFCFLDIRSPGLGDTAMYLCATSKGQGLNTEAFFGQGTRLTVV.

This clonotype showed up many times. The chain links TRBV4-3 to TRBJ1-5; 10 bases are a match to TRBD1. From germline, CDR1 is LGHNA and CDR2 YSLEER. The CDR3 totals 18 residues. Trimming removed 2 bases from V and 4 bases from J; junction bases left unmatched: 11. CDR3 sequence: CASSQYPPGQGRNQPQHF. DNA of the CDR3: TGCGCCAGCAGCCAATACCCTCCGGGACAGGGGAGAAATCAGCCCCAGCATTTT.

Many counts were recorded for this clonotype. The chain has TRBV6-2 or TRBV6-3 and TRBJ2-5; no definite D call. CDR3 length: 13 amino acids. Germline CDR1 and CDR2: MNHEY and SVGEGT. Deletions cut 7 bases from V and 5 bases from J, with 14 bases between. CDR3 sequence (DNA): TGTGCCAGCACCCAGAGGTTGGGGGAGACCCAGTACTTC. Amino acids: CASTQRLGETQYF.

At least ten counts were recorded for this clonotype. This sequence joins TRBV7-9 and TRBJ2-5; D is unresolved. The V gene's germline CDR1 is SEHNR and CDR2 FQNEAQ (reference sequence). V shed 5 bases and J shed 1 base, with 11 bases lying between them. The CDR3 runs 14 residues. The CDR3 spells CASSPGGIQETQYF. The CDR3 DNA follows: TGTGCCAGCAGCCCCGGCGGAATCCAAGAGACCCAGTACTTC.

This chain connects TRBV7-2 to TRBJ1-1, with a possible D match to TRBD1 (6 bases). The ends were cut back, 0 bases at V and 1 base at J, with 9 bases in the middle. The CDR3 covers 15 residues. CDR1 is SGHTA and CDR2 is FQGNSA in the germline V gene. The CDR3 region is CASSLAGGQNTEAFF. CDR3 DNA: TGTGCCAGCAGCTTAGCGGGGGGACAGAACACTGAAGCTTTCTTT. Combining the CDR3 with reference TRBV7-2 and TRBJ1-1 gives the whole variable domain GAGVSQSPSNKVTEKGKDVELRCDPISGHTALYWYRQSLGQGLEFLIYFQGNSAPDKSGLPSDRFSAERTGGSVSTLTIQRTQQEDSAVYLCASSLAGGQNTEAFFGQGTRLTVV.

CDR3 in amino acids: CATTSPSGRTTDTQYF. The CDR3, as DNA: TGTGCCACCACAAGCCCTAGCGGGAGGACGACAGATACGCAGTATTTT. V and J are TRBV10-3 and TRBJ2-3, with 11 bases identical to TRBD2. The CDR3 contains 16 residues. V shed 10 bases and J 3 bases; nucleotides not matched to a gene: 12. Germline-derived CDR1 and CDR2 are ENHRY and SYGVKD.

In DNA form, the CDR3 reads TGTGCCAGTAGTATTGGAGGAGGGAGGGCAGAGACCCAGTACTTC. It codes for CASSIGGGRAETQYF. The J gene is TRBJ2-5, the V gene TRBV19, with 7 bases fitting TRBD2. Per germline, CDR1 LNHDA and CDR2 SQIVND (reference sequence). This CDR3 contains 15 residues. V was clipped by 3 bases and J by 4 bases; unmatched bases: 8.

This sequence joins TRBV20-1 and TRBJ2-7, with D perhaps assigned TRBD1 or TRBD2 (5 bases each). With 6 bases removed from V and 5 bases from J, the gap between germline ends came to 20 bases. The CDR3 runs 14 residues. Germline CDR1 is DFQATT and CDR2 is SNEGSKA (reference sequence). DNA of the CDR3: TGCAGTGCGGAATACGACGGGGCGTCGGACGAGCAGTACTTC. Translation: CSAEYDGASDEQYF.

This clonotype was seen a few times. The chain links TRBV29-1 to TRBJ1-2; D gene unclear. CDR3 length equals 9 residues. Germline CDR1 is SQVTM and CDR2 is ANQGSEA. V lost 3 bases and J lost 8, with 4 bases in between. CDR3 loop: CSVDDGYTF. The CDR3 nucleotides read TGCAGCGTTGATGACGGCTACACCTTC.

The gene calls are TRBV20-1 and TRBJ2-3, with 7 bases matching TRBD1. This CDR3 contains 13 residues. From germline, CDR1 is DFQATT and CDR2 SNEGSKA (reference sequence). V lost 6 bases, J lost 2 bases, and 5 bases stayed unmatched. The CDR3 nucleotides are TGCAGTGCCAGACAGGGTCCCACAGATACGCAGTATTTT. As protein: CSARQGPTDTQYF.

Remarks on this clonotype: A much larger clone differs from this one at a single base, so this may be a read error. Lacking the conserved final phenylalanine or tryptophan, this CDR3 likely reflects a read error. This sequence joins TRBV6-2 or TRBV6-3 and TRBJ2-2; D gene unclear. V gave up 2 bases and J gave up 7 bases, with 8 bases separating them. The CDR3 totals 13 residues. CDR1 is MNHEY and CDR2 is SVGEGT in the germline V gene. The CDR3 DNA is TGTGCCAGCAGTTACCTGGGTGTCGGGGAGCTGTTTCTT. This sequence encodes CASSYLGVGELFL.

The chain couples TRBV7-8 to TRBJ2-7; 9 positions agree with TRBD1. Germline CDR1 reads SGHVS; CDR2 reads FQNEAQ. This CDR3 is 15 amino acids long. V lost 7 bases, J lost 0 bases, and 7 bases stayed unmatched. The CDR3 nucleotides read TGTGCCAGCAAATCGGACAGGGGCAGCTCCTACGAGCAGTACTTC. This sequence encodes CASKSDRGSSYEQYF.

This clonotype was counted at least ten times. The genes are TRBV6-5 and TRBJ1-1; maybe TRBD1 (5 bases). CDR3 length equals 14 residues. Germline-derived CDR1 and CDR2 are MNHEY and SVGAGI. Trimming cost V 2 bases and J 4 bases, with 11 bases left between them. The DNA of the CDR3 is TGTGCCAGCAGTTACGTGGGGCAGGGCACTGAAGCTTTCTTT. Translated: CASSYVGQGTEAFF.

In regard to this clonotype: Compared with germline, one end of the junction differs, possibly owing to a read error. The chain is built from TRBV6-5 and TRBJ2-7; no reliable D call. The germline CDR1 and CDR2 sequences are MNHEY and SVGAGI. The CDR3 consists of 14 residues. Here the CDR3 DNA reads TGTGCCAGCAGTTACTCGATGCTACAAGGCCCAGAGGACTTC. Its translation: CASSYSMLQGPEDF.

The genes are TRBV7-9 and TRBJ2-1; no clear D. V was trimmed by 4 bases and J by 4 bases, leaving 5 bases between them. This CDR3 region has 12 residues. Per the germline V gene, CDR1 is SEHNR and CDR2 is FQNEAQ (reference sequence). In DNA form, the CDR3 reads TGTGCCAGCAGCTCGTATTACAATGAGCAGTTCTTC. It is translated as CASSSYYNEQFF.

The chain recombines TRBV20-1 with TRBJ2-7; D is possibly TRBD2 (6 bases). Trimming removed 5 bases from V and 5 bases from J, with 22 bases in between. The germline gives CDR1 DFQATT, CDR2 SNEGSKA (reference sequence). CDR3 length equals 15 residues. The CDR3 nucleotides read TGCAGTGCTCCAAAAAATGGGGCGGGGAGTCACGAGCAGTACTTC. Its translation is CSAPKNGAGSHEQYF.

The rearrangement uses TRBV24-1 and TRBJ1-5; maybe TRBD1 (5 bases). The V gene's germline CDR1 is KGHDR and CDR2 SFDVKD. The CDR3 length is 14 residues. V was clipped by 1 base and J by 6 bases, with 9 bases between them. The CDR3 DNA reads TGTGCCACCAGTGATTTCGGGGCGGGTCAGCCCCAGCATTTT. Its protein is CATSDFGAGQPQHF.

This clonotype was detected a few times. This chain uses TRBV2 with TRBJ1-6; D unclear. The germline gives CDR1 SNHLY, CDR2 FYNNEI. The CDR3 length is 15 residues. V dropped 4 bases and J dropped 6 bases, with 13 bases sitting between them. The CDR3 reads CASSGSAGANSPLHF. CDR3 DNA sequence: TGTGCCAGCAGTGGGTCGGCCGGAGCTAATTCACCCCTCCACTTT.

The chain recombines TRBV7-2 with TRBJ2-5; 7 bases fit TRBD2. Germline V gene sequence: CDR1 SGHTA, CDR2 FQGNSA. V trimming: 3 bases; J trimming: 4 bases; junction bases outside the gene matches: 2. The length of the CDR3 is 13 residues. The CDR3 reads CASSLGLSETQYF. For the CDR3, the DNA is TGTGCCAGCAGCTTGGGACTATCAGAGACCCAGTACTTC.